This passage covers 5 T cell receptor beta chains from one sample sequenced in a study of early T cells in non-severe SARS-CoV-2 infection. In TCRdb, the 5' RACE reads were re-called with MiXCR into one record per CDR3 protein. The sample holds some 42,000 distinct CDR3 sequences, about 6.5% seen once. Sequencing was performed on whole blood, taken at baseline. The receptors shown here come from an adult who was a healthcare worker with PCR-confirmed SARS-CoV-2 infection or an uninfected control (not recorded which).

The rearrangement uses TRBV28 and TRBJ1-1, with D possibly being TRBD1 (6 bases). Trimming took off 2 bases at V and 0 bases at J, with 13 bases between the two ends. The CDR3 runs to 16 residues. The germline V gene encodes CDR1 MDHEN and CDR2 SYDVKM. CDR3 residues: CASSLPGGRMNTEAFF. The CDR3 DNA reads TGTGCCAGCAGTTTACCTGGGGGCCGTATGAACACTGAAGCTTTCTTT.

This clonotype was counted only a few times. This rearrangement joins TRBV6-5 to TRBJ1-6; D might be TRBD1 (5 bases). Trimming took off 0 bases at V and 10 bases at J, with 10 bases between the two ends. The V gene's germline CDR1 is MNHEY and CDR2 SVGAGI. CDR3 length equals 14 residues. CDR3 protein: CASSYSGEESPLHF. The CDR3 DNA follows: TGTGCCAGCAGTTACTCAGGGGAAGAATCACCCCTCCACTTT.

This clonotype was seen ten or more times. This chain links TRBV7-8 with TRBJ1-1, with no clear D. V lost 5 bases to trimming and J lost 1 base, with 20 bases between them. The CDR3 is 17 residues long. Germline V gives CDR1 SGHVS, CDR2 FQNEAQ. The CDR3 loop is CASSPTLEVGRNTEAFF. DNA of the CDR3: TGTGCCAGCAGCCCCACACTCGAGGTGGGCAGGAACACTGAAGCTTTCTTT.

There are many counts of this clonotype. The J gene is TRBJ2-3, the V gene TRBV11-2; D gene unclear. The CDR3 covers 13 residues. Germline V gene data show CDR1 as SGHAT and CDR2 as FQNNGV. The V end lost 0 bases, the J end lost 6 bases, and 7 bases lay between the germline ends. The CDR3 region is CASSLDRPDTQYF. CDR3 DNA sequence: TGTGCCAGCAGCTTAGACAGGCCCGATACGCAGTATTTT.

The rearrangement joins TRBV7-9 to TRBJ2-3; D not certain. The CDR3 runs 11 residues. Germline lookup yields CDR1 SEHNR and CDR2 FQNEAQ (reference sequence). The ends were cut back, 5 bases at V and 4 bases at J, with 4 bases in the middle. The CDR3 coding sequence is TGTGCCAGCAGCAATGCAGATACGCAGTATTTT. Protein: CASSNADTQYF. Full variable domain (outside the CDR3, taken from reference TRBV7-9 and TRBJ2-3): DTGVSQNPRHKITKRGQNVTFRCDPISEHNRLYWYRQTLGQGPEFLTYFQNEAQLEKSRLLSDRFSAERPKGSFSTLEIQRTEQGDSAMYLCASSNADTQYFGPGTRLTVL.